Below, 23 T cell receptor beta chains from the same sample are listed, as sequenced in a study of blood T cell repertoires in COVID-19 (dated by TCRdb to 2018 to 2020). Libraries were made using the immunoSEQ multiplex PCR assay. The immuneACCESS repertoire file appears here via TCRdb, limited to in-frame rearrangements. These files lack a portion of the clones; in checked studies, under half of the deficit traces to unresolved V genes, and the cause of the others is not known. This sample gives around 400,000 clones in total; approximately 90% of them show up just once. The leading ten clones occupy about 0.86% of the sample. Sequencing input: PBMCs or T cells enriched from blood (not recorded which). These receptors were collected from a woman aged 40-49 years who had been exposed to COVID-19.

The chain couples TRBV19 to TRBJ1-1, with a tentative D call TRBD1 (5 bases). CDR1 is LNHDA and CDR2 is SQIVND in the germline V gene (reference sequence). With 7 bases removed from V and 5 bases from J, the gap between germline ends came to 17 bases. The CDR3 has 14 amino acids. CDR3 in amino acids: CASTAQGPQTEAFF. The CDR3 bases are TGTGCCAGTACCGCCCAGGGCCCTCAGACTGAAGCTTTCTTT.

The chain has TRBV7-2 and TRBJ1-2; no firm D call. The germline V and J ends were trimmed by 0 bases and 7 bases, with 12 bases remaining between them. Germline V lookup: CDR1 SGHTA, CDR2 FQGNSA. This CDR3 has 14 amino acids. CDR3 region: CASSLAGELSGYTF. The CDR3 DNA reads TGTGCCAGCAGCTTAGCCGGGGAGCTTAGTGGCTACACCTTC. Drawing the rest from reference TRBV7-2 and TRBJ1-2, the complete variable domain is GAGVSQSPSNKVTEKGKDVELRCDPISGHTALYWYRQSLGQGLEFLIYFQGNSAPDKSGLPSDRFSAERTGGSVSTLTIQRTQQEDSAVYLCASSLAGELSGYTFGSGTRLTVV.

This chain's CDR3 is CATSREGDSGQPQHF. The CDR3 region has the DNA TGTGCCACCAGCAGAGAAGGGGACAGTGGTCAGCCCCAGCATTTT. The gene calls are TRBV15 and TRBJ1-5; 7 positions agree with TRBD1. CDR1 and CDR2 (germline): LNHNV, YYDKDF (reference sequence). The CDR3 covers 15 residues. The J segment lost 6 bases and the V segment lost 0 bases, leaving 5 bases of the junction unmatched.

This sequence joins TRBV5-4 and TRBJ1-3; 7 bases are shared with TRBD1. With 4 bases clipped from V and 6 bases from J, the junction kept 10 bases outside the gene matches. Germline V gives CDR1 SGHNT, CDR2 YYREEE (reference sequence). This CDR3 region has 15 residues. DNA for the CDR3: TGTGCCAGCAGCAAACCGGGGGACAGAGCAAACACCATATATTTT. It encodes CASSKPGDRANTIYF.

The chain couples TRBV27 to TRBJ2-7, with TRBD2 matching over 7 bases. The germline V gene encodes CDR1 MNHEY and CDR2 SMNVEV (reference sequence). The CDR3 covers 16 residues. V gave up 8 bases and J gave up 0 bases; unmatched junction bases: 13. The CDR3 nucleotides read TGTGCCAGCGGCCTTAACGAGCGGGAAGCCTCCTACGAGCAGTACTTC. It is translated as CASGLNEREASYEQYF.

CDR3 amino acids: CASSLDFRAGGTEAFF. The DNA of the CDR3 is TGTGCCAGCAGCCTTGATTTTCGGGCAGGGGGGACGGAAGCTTTCTTT. The V gene is TRBV7-2, the J gene TRBJ1-1; TRBD1 matches 7 bases. Per germline, CDR1 SGHTA and CDR2 FQGNSA. The CDR3 extends over 16 amino acids. The ends lost 5 bases at V and 8 bases at J; junction bases unmatched: 17.

The chain recombines TRBV15 with TRBJ1-1, with 7 bases identical to TRBD1. Germline V gene lookup returns CDR1 LNHNV and CDR2 YYDKDF (reference sequence). The CDR3 spans 15 residues. After removal of 1 base from V and 3 bases from J, the junction contained 5 bases not matched to a gene. CDR3 amino acids: CATSRGQGGHTEAFF. CDR3 nucleotides: TGTGCCACCAGCAGAGGACAGGGTGGGCACACTGAAGCTTTCTTT.

The V gene is TRBV5-1, the J gene TRBJ2-2, with D possibly matching TRBD1 (5 bases). This CDR3 has 16 residues. V shed 0 bases and J shed 5 bases, with 14 bases lying between them. Germline values: CDR1 SGHRS, CDR2 YFSETQ. The chain's CDR3 is CASSLGAQGRTGELFF. CDR3 in DNA: TGCGCCAGCAGCTTGGGGGCGCAGGGAAGGACCGGGGAGCTGTTTTTT. The whole variable domain, filled in from reference TRBV5-1 and TRBJ2-2, reads KAGVTQTPRYLIKTRGQQVTLSCSPISGHRSVSWYQQTPGQGLQFLFEYFSETQRNKGNFPGRFSGRQFSNSRSEMNVSTLELGDSALYLCASSLGAQGRTGELFFGEGSRLTVL.

The rearrangement joins TRBV27 to TRBJ1-1, with a possible D match to TRBD1 (6 bases). Trimming took 7 bases from V and 4 from J, leaving 19 bases between them. Germline-derived CDR1 and CDR2 are MNHEY and SMNVEV (reference sequence). The CDR3 has 15 amino acids. Here the CDR3 reads CASKVRGAAFTEAFF. For the CDR3, the DNA is TGTGCCAGCAAGGTACGGGGGGCAGCATTCACTGAAGCTTTCTTT.

CDR3 protein: CASSISGGTNEQFF. The CDR3 DNA reads as TGTGCCAGTAGTATTAGCGGGGGGACCAATGAGCAGTTCTTC. The V call is TRBV19, the J call TRBJ2-1, with 10 nucleotides matching TRBD2. The ends lost 3 bases at V and 6 bases at J; junction bases unmatched: 2. CDR3 size: 14 residues. Germline loops: CDR1 LNHDA, CDR2 SQIVND (reference sequence). Full variable domain (remainder filled in from reference TRBV19 and TRBJ2-1): DGGITQSPKYLFRKEGQNVTLSCEQNLNHDAMYWYRQDPGQGLRLIYYSQIVNDFQKGDIAEGYSVSREKKESFPLTVTSAQKNPTAFYLCASSISGGTNEQFFGPGTRLTVL.

The V and J genes are TRBV7-2 and TRBJ2-7, with unresolved D. V was clipped by 5 bases and J by 0 bases, with 14 bases between them. The CDR3 loop spans 15 amino acids. Germline V CDR1 and CDR2: SGHTA, FQGNSA. The CDR3 DNA is TGTGCCAGCAGCCTAGGGCCGTCATACTCCTACGAGCAGTACTTC. Translation gives CASSLGPSYSYEQYF. The whole variable domain, filled in from reference TRBV7-2 and TRBJ2-7, reads GAGVSQSPSNKVTEKGKDVELRCDPISGHTALYWYRQSLGQGLEFLIYFQGNSAPDKSGLPSDRFSAERTGGSVSTLTIQRTQQEDSAVYLCASSLGPSYSYEQYFGPGTRLTVT.

This sequence joins TRBV7-2 and TRBJ2-7, with TRBD2 matching 7 bases. The CDR3 is made up of 14 amino acids. V lost 4 bases and J lost 2; bases outside the gene matches: 5. Germline-derived CDR1 and CDR2 are SGHTA and FQGNSA. The CDR3 reads CASSSERGPYEQYF. The CDR3 nucleotides are TGTGCCAGCAGCTCAGAGCGGGGACCCTACGAGCAGTACTTC.

CDR3 nucleotide sequence: TGCGCCAGCAGCTTGGGAGGGAAGACTGGAAACACCATATATTTT. Translating it yields CASSLGGKTGNTIYF. The V call is TRBV5-1, the J call TRBJ1-3; D remains ambiguous. From germline, CDR1 is SGHRS and CDR2 YFSETQ. V was clipped by 0 bases and J by 2 bases, with 9 bases between them. The CDR3 covers 15 residues.

Written as DNA, the CDR3 is TGTGCCAGCAGCTTAGAGGCGGACAGGGCACTTGAAGCTTTCTTT. Protein: CASSLEADRALEAFF. The gene calls are TRBV7-9 and TRBJ1-1, with 8 positions matching TRBD1. The ends lost 1 base at V and 7 bases at J; junction bases unmatched: 8. Germline V gives CDR1 SEHNR, CDR2 FQNEAQ (reference sequence). This CDR3 has 15 amino acids.

V is TRBV7-3 and J is TRBJ2-1, with TRBD2 matching 16 bases. The CDR3 is 17 amino acids. After removal of 5 bases from V and 5 bases from J, the junction contained 6 bases not matched to a gene. Germline assignment: CDR1 SGHTA and CDR2 FQGTGA. As DNA, the CDR3 is TGTGCCAGCAGCCTGGGACTAGCGGGAGGGCCGAACAATGAGCAGTTCTTC. This translates into CASSLGLAGGPNNEQFF.

CDR3 nucleotides: TGTGCCAGCCGGCGGAGGGCTAGCACCGGGGAGCTGTTTTTT. Amino acid sequence: CASRRRASTGELFF. The chain combines TRBV6-5 with TRBJ2-2; a weak D match, TRBD2 (6 bases). Trimming removed 8 bases from V and 4 bases from J, with 14 bases in between. The CDR3 is made up of 14 amino acids. Per the germline V gene, CDR1 is MNHEY and CDR2 is SVGAGI.

Of note for this clone: The sample has other DNA sequences that encode this CDR3 too. This sequence joins TRBV6-5 and TRBJ1-3, with D uncertain. V shed 6 bases and J shed 2 bases, with 8 bases lying between them. The CDR3 contains 13 residues. Germline CDR1 is MNHEY and CDR2 is SVGAGI. CDR3 sequence reads: CASSLGPGNTIYF. The CDR3 DNA reads as TGTGCCAGCAGCTTGGGCCCTGGAAACACCATATATTTT.

The chain employs TRBV9 and TRBJ1-3; the D is unclear. Trimming stripped 0 bases from V and 0 bases from J, with 7 bases between. This CDR3 comprises 15 residues. Germline assignment: CDR1 SGDLS and CDR2 YYNGEE. The CDR3 reads CASSVGVISGNTIYF. The CDR3 coding sequence is TGTGCCAGCAGCGTAGGCGTCATCTCTGGAAACACCATATATTTT. Based on the CDR3 plus reference TRBV9 and TRBJ1-3, the full variable domain is DSGVTQTPKHLITATGQRVTLRCSPRSGDLSVYWYQQSLDQGLQFLIQYYNGEERAKGNILERFSAQQFPDLHSELNLSSLELGDSALYFCASSVGVISGNTIYFGEGSWLTVV.

About this clone itself: At the DNA level, this CDR3 is encoded by other sequences in the same sample as well. V is TRBV19 and J is TRBJ1-1; 7 bases agree with TRBD1. Germline V gives CDR1 LNHDA, CDR2 SQIVND (reference sequence). Trimming took 6 bases from V and 5 from J; bases not matched to a gene: 6. The CDR3 loop spans 13 amino acids. This chain's CDR3 is CASSSGGRTEAFF. For the CDR3, the DNA is TGTGCCAGTAGCTCAGGGGGAAGGACTGAAGCTTTCTTT.

The chain joins TRBV10-2 to TRBJ2-6, with TRBD1 identical over 7 bases. This CDR3 contains 17 residues. The V and J ends lost 2 bases and 0 bases, in that order; junction bases with no gene match: 4. The germline V gene encodes CDR1 WSHSY and CDR2 SAAADI. CDR3 loop: CASSEDRVRSGANVLTF. CDR3 in DNA: TGCGCCAGCAGTGAGGACAGGGTTCGCTCTGGGGCCAACGTCCTGACTTTC.

The J gene is TRBJ2-3, the V gene TRBV3-1 (or the pseudogene TRBV3-2); 9 nucleotides agree with TRBD2. CDR3 size: 15 residues. Germline values: CDR1 LGHDT, CDR2 YNNKEL (reference sequence). V lost 0 bases to trimming and J lost 4 bases; unmatched junction nucleotides: 2. The CDR3 nucleotides are TGTGCCAGCAGCCAAGACCAGCGGGGGGCAGATACGCAGTATTTT. It specifies CASSQDQRGADTQYF.

Regarding this clone: One end of the junction varies from germline; a read error may be responsible. The V and J genes are TRBV23-1 and TRBJ1-6; D is possibly TRBD1 (6 bases). TRBV23-1 is flagged as an ORF with uncertain function. CDR3 length: 14 residues. The CDR3 bases are TGCGCCAGCAGTCAACGAAGATATGGACAACCAGGGGCCTTT. This encodes CASSQRRYGQPGAF.

The rearrangement uses TRBV7-2 and TRBJ2-3, with TRBD2 as a possible D gene (5 bases). CDR1 and CDR2 (germline): SGHTA, FQGNSA. V was pared by 5 bases and J by 3 bases, with 18 bases between. The CDR3 totals 16 residues. CDR3 in amino acids: CASSVGVGSLTDTQYF. As DNA, the CDR3 is TGTGCCAGCAGCGTCGGGGTGGGGAGTCTTACAGATACGCAGTATTTT.